Listed here are 29 T cell receptor beta chains from one sample, sequenced in a study of CD8+ T cells in alopecia areata. Sequencing used cDNA as its template, made by extracting RNA and reverse transcribing it. The assay was immunoSEQ multiplex PCR, and TCRdb's table has in-frame clones only and misses some. The table lists about 90,000 clones, roughly two fifths of them singletons. The treatment was: oral pan-JAK inhibitor, 5-10 mg twice daily. The sequencing used CD8+ T cells sorted from blood, collected at week 24, from a patient treated with tofacitinib. These receptors originate from a human donor with alopecia areata.

CDR3 DNA: TGTGCCAGGGCGACAGATAATGAGCAGTTCTTC. Protein product: CARATDNEQFF. The chain joins TRBV5-3 to TRBJ2-1; TRBD1 is a possible D gene (5 bases). TRBV5-3 has ORF status, its function being uncertain. The CDR3 runs to 11 residues. V was shortened by 8 bases and J by 7 bases, with 10 bases between the two germline ends.

The chain employs TRBV4-1 and TRBJ1-2; weak D call: TRBD1 (5 bases). This CDR3 spans 15 amino acids. Trimming removed 0 bases at V and 4 bases at J, with 12 bases between. In germline, CDR1 is MGHRA, CDR2 YSYEKL. CDR3 DNA sequence: TGCGCCAGCAGCCAAGATGGATACAGGCCCTATGGCTACACCTTC. As protein: CASSQDGYRPYGYTF.

This clone was seen more than once but under ten times. This sequence joins TRBV7-6 and TRBJ2-1, with D tentatively TRBD2 (5 bases). Trimming stripped 1 base from V and 4 bases from J, with 5 bases between. The CDR3 runs to 13 residues. The germline V gene has CDR1 SGHVS and CDR2 FNYEAQ. The DNA of the CDR3 is TGTGCCAGCAGCTTAGGGGAGTACAATGAGCAGTTCTTC. Protein: CASSLGEYNEQFF.

The rearrangement joins TRBV5-4 to TRBJ2-1, with 10 positions matching TRBD2. This CDR3 has 17 amino acids. V was pared by 0 bases and J by 4 bases, with 7 bases of the junction left unmatched. CDR1 and CDR2 (germline): SGHNT, YYREEE (reference sequence). The CDR3 nucleotides are TGTGCCAGCAGCTTGGGGCTAGCGGGAGAAGGATACAATGAGCAGTTCTTC. As protein: CASSLGLAGEGYNEQFF.

This clone came up a few times. This sequence joins TRBV30 and TRBJ2-3; TRBD2 matches 9 bases. CDR1 is GTSNPN, CDR2 SVGIG, per germline (reference sequence). The length of the CDR3 is 15 residues. Trimming took 1 base from V and 4 from J; bases not matched to a gene: 6. DNA for the CDR3: TGTGCCTGGAGTGGACTAGCGGAGAGCCCAGATACGCAGTATTTT. It encodes CAWSGLAESPDTQYF.

In its sample, this clone was seen a few times. In nucleotides, the CDR3 is TGTGCCAGCAGCTCAAGTACTGGGACTAAAGAGACCCAGTACTTC. Translated: CASSSSTGTKETQYF. The chain uses TRBV4-2 and TRBJ2-5; 7 bases are a match to TRBD2. J lost 3 bases, V lost 5 bases, and 9 bases had no gene match. The CDR3 extends over 15 amino acids. CDR1 LGHNA and CDR2 YNFKEQ come from the germline V gene.

The chain recombines TRBV2 with TRBJ1-1, with D possibly being TRBD1 (6 bases). V was trimmed by 10 bases and J by 1 base, leaving 16 bases between them. The V gene's germline CDR1 is SNHLY and CDR2 FYNNEI. The CDR3 sequence is 14 residues long. DNA for the CDR3: TGTGCCACCCCCGTAGGGGGGGCGAACACTGAAGCTTTCTTT. Translation: CATPVGGANTEAFF.

This clone has just a few counts. The rearrangement links TRBV4-1 to TRBJ2-7; TRBD2 might be the D (5 bases). Germline CDR1 reads MGHRA; CDR2 reads YSYEKL. Between the trimmed V and J ends, which lost 5 bases and 4 bases, there was a span of 18 bases. The CDR3 spans 15 residues. CDR3 protein: CASSYLPSGDYEQYF. For the CDR3, the DNA is TGCGCCAGCAGCTACCTCCCCAGCGGAGATTACGAGCAGTACTTC.

In this sample, this clone turned up a few times. The chain recombines TRBV7-6 with TRBJ2-5, with D perhaps matching TRBD1 (5 bases). CDR3 length equals 14 residues. Germline V lookup: CDR1 SGHVS, CDR2 FNYEAQ. V was pared by 4 bases and J by 7 bases, with 16 bases between. The chain's CDR3 is CASSWALQGGTQYF. For the CDR3, the DNA is TGTGCCAGCAGCTGGGCCCTTCAGGGTGGGACCCAGTACTTC.

Only a few counts were recorded for this clone. V and J are TRBV29-1 and TRBJ2-1, with D possibly being TRBD2 (5 bases). The germline V gene encodes CDR1 SQVTM and CDR2 ANQGSEA. CDR3 length equals 13 residues. The V end was cut by 4 bases, the J end by 3 bases, with 10 bases between. CDR3 sequence reads: CSVGSGLYNEQFF. The DNA of the CDR3 is TGCAGCGTTGGGTCTGGACTCTACAATGAGCAGTTCTTC.

The V and J genes are TRBV29-1 and TRBJ2-7; 9 nucleotides agree with TRBD2. V shed 7 bases, J shed 0 bases, and the junction held 4 bases outside the gene matches. In germline, CDR1 is SQVTM, CDR2 ANQGSEA. CDR3 size: 13 residues. The CDR3, as DNA: TGCAGCGGACTAGCGGTCAGCTCCTACGAGCAGTACTTC. Translation gives CSGLAVSSYEQYF.

V and J are TRBV15 and TRBJ1-1; TRBD1 matches 11 bases. Per the germline V gene, CDR1 is LNHNV and CDR2 is YYDKDF (reference sequence). The CDR3 has 15 residues. V shed 6 bases, J shed 4 bases, and the junction held 7 bases outside the gene matches. CDR3 sequence (DNA): TGTGCCACCAGTCACGGACAGGGGGCCCCCACTGAAGCTTTCTTT. Amino acids: CATSHGQGAPTEAFF.

This clone was detected only a few times. The rearrangement joins TRBV29-1 to TRBJ2-5; no definite D call. From germline, CDR1 is SQVTM and CDR2 ANQGSEA. The CDR3 sequence is 14 residues long. V gave up 0 bases and J gave up 2 bases, with 10 bases separating them. CDR3 amino acids: CSVEDLTLQETQYF. DNA of the CDR3: TGCAGCGTTGAAGATCTAACGCTTCAAGAGACCCAGTACTTC.

In its sample, this clone was seen a few times. The rearrangement joins TRBV29-1 to TRBJ2-7; possible D gene TRBD2, 5 bases. The CDR3 has 13 residues. Per germline, CDR1 SQVTM and CDR2 ANQGSEA. Trimming took off 4 bases at V and 2 bases at J, with 12 bases between the two ends. The CDR3 DNA sequence: TGCAGCGTTGGTGGTGGGAGAACCTACGAGCAGTACTTC. Encoded protein: CSVGGGRTYEQYF.

This chain uses TRBV9 with TRBJ2-1; 7 bases align to TRBD2. The V segment lost 4 bases and the J segment 5 bases; nucleotides outside the gene matches: 6. CDR1 is SGDLS, CDR2 YYNGEE, per germline. This CDR3 is 14 amino acids long. The CDR3 sequence: CASSSSGGHNEQFF. The CDR3, as DNA: TGTGCCAGCAGCTCATCGGGGGGACACAATGAGCAGTTCTTC.

This rearrangement joins TRBV13 to TRBJ2-3; D is uncertain. V lost 8 bases, J lost 2 bases, and 11 bases lay in between. Germline CDR1 is PRHDT and CDR2 is FYEKMQ (reference sequence). The CDR3 consists of 13 residues. The CDR3 spells CASSRPTTDTQYF. CDR3 sequence (DNA): TGTGCCAGCTCTCGGCCCACCACAGATACGCAGTATTTT.

The genes are TRBV19 and TRBJ2-5; TRBD1 is a possible D gene (5 bases). The CDR3 is 16 residues long. V lost 1 base to trimming and J lost 2 bases, with 14 bases between them. Germline CDR1 reads LNHDA; CDR2 reads SQIVND (reference sequence). The CDR3 DNA reads TGTGCCAGTAGTATAGGGGTAGGCAGGGTTCAAGAGACCCAGTACTTC. It specifies CASSIGVGRVQETQYF.

V usage is TRBV7-3 and J usage is TRBJ2-7, with D possibly TRBD2 on 6 matching bases. Germline CDR1 is SGHTA and CDR2 is FQGTGA. CDR3 size: 13 residues. The V end lost 2 bases, the J end lost 6 bases, and 11 bases lay between the germline ends. The CDR3 nucleotides read TGTGCCAGCAGCTTAGCGGGACGGTCCGAGCAGTACTTC. Protein: CASSLAGRSEQYF.

This clone was seen a handful of times. This rearrangement joins TRBV29-1 to TRBJ1-1; D ambiguous. CDR3 length: 11 amino acids. Trimming took off 8 bases at V and 5 bases at J, with 12 bases between the two ends. The germline CDR1 and CDR2 sequences are SQVTM and ANQGSEA. CDR3 in DNA: TGCAGCACACTCTGGGGTACTGAAGCTTTCTTT. Translated, it gives CSTLWGTEAFF.

This clone was observed a few times. The rearrangement links TRBV7-2 to TRBJ2-7, with D perhaps matching TRBD2 (6 bases). CDR3 length: 12 amino acids. Per germline, CDR1 SGHTA and CDR2 FQGNSA. Trimming cost V 7 bases and J 5 bases, with 12 bases left between them. CDR3 bases: TGTGCCAGCACCCCCCGGAGGGACGAGCAGTACTTC. Its translation: CASTPRRDEQYF.

This clone appeared a few times. V and J are TRBV29-1 and TRBJ2-7; D unresolved. The germline V and J ends were trimmed by 5 bases and 3 bases, with 11 bases remaining between them. CDR1 and CDR2 from the germline V gene are SQVTM and ANQGSEA. The CDR3 spans 12 residues. The CDR3, as DNA: TGCAGCGTTTATACAGAATTCTACGAGCAGTACTTC. Its translation: CSVYTEFYEQYF.

V usage is TRBV25-1 and J usage is TRBJ2-7; possible D gene TRBD2, 5 bases. The CDR3 totals 12 residues. Looked up from germline, CDR1 is MGHDK and CDR2 is SYGVNS. Trimming pared 8 bases from V and 5 bases from J, leaving 13 bases between. DNA for the CDR3: TGTGCCAGCGGGAGTGGTCCCCACGAGCAGTACTTC. Protein sequence: CASGSGPHEQYF.

This clone was detected a few times. This rearrangement joins TRBV7-9 to TRBJ2-1; D call uncertain. Germline CDR1 and CDR2: SEHNR and FQNEAQ (reference sequence). Trimming took 5 bases from V and 0 from J, leaving 11 bases between them. The CDR3 is 15 amino acids. CDR3 in DNA: TGTGCCAGCAGCATAACGAGTTACTCCTACAATGAGCAGTTCTTC. This gives the protein CASSITSYSYNEQFF.

This clone occurred a few times. The rearrangement uses TRBV29-1 and TRBJ2-5, with 10 bases fitting TRBD1. The J call may be in error: the DNA end matches TRBJ2-7 better. The CDR3 covers 13 residues. Germline CDR1 reads SQVTM; CDR2 reads ANQGSEA. The chain's CDR3 is CSVEKGQGYEQYF. CDR3 DNA: TGCAGCGTTGAAAAGGGACAGGGGTACGAGCAGTACTTC.

The rearrangement uses TRBV27 and TRBJ2-7; TRBD2 matches at 8 bases. Germline assignment: CDR1 MNHEY and CDR2 SMNVEV (reference sequence). V trimming: 8 bases; J trimming: 2 bases; junction bases outside the gene matches: 5. This CDR3 has 13 residues. CDR3: CASSGGPTYEQYF. CDR3 coding DNA: TGTGCCAGCTCGGGAGGGCCGACCTACGAGCAGTACTTC.

The chain recombines TRBV7-9 with TRBJ2-7; D possibly corresponds to TRBD1 (6 bases). CDR1 is SEHNR and CDR2 is FQNEAQ in the germline V gene (reference sequence). Trimming removed 5 bases at V and 0 bases at J, with 11 bases between. This CDR3 has 14 residues. CDR3 nucleotides: TGTGCCAGCAGCCAAGGACAGAGCTCCTACGAGCAGTACTTC. Encoded protein: CASSQGQSSYEQYF. The full variable domain, its missing parts supplied by reference TRBV7-9 and TRBJ2-7, is DTGVSQNPRHKITKRGQNVTFRCDPISEHNRLYWYRQTLGQGPEFLTYFQNEAQLEKSRLLSDRFSAERPKGSFSTLEIQRTEQGDSAMYLCASSQGQSSYEQYFGPGTRLTVT.

V is TRBV2 and J is TRBJ2-7; 7 bases agree with TRBD1. The junction had 9 bases not matched to a gene; V was cut back by 3 bases and J by 7 bases. Germline CDR1 SNHLY, CDR2 FYNNEI. This CDR3 contains 14 residues. Written as DNA, the CDR3 is TGTGCCAGCAGTGATCAAAAGGGGGCGTGGGAGCAGTACTTC. Protein sequence: CASSDQKGAWEQYF.

This chain's CDR3 is CASSVEGRRYNEQFF. The CDR3, as DNA: TGTGCCAGCAGCGTTGAGGGAAGGAGGTACAATGAGCAGTTCTTC. V usage is TRBV9 and J usage is TRBJ2-1; the D gene is possibly TRBD2 (5 bases). Trimming cost V 2 bases and J 4 bases, with 13 bases left between them. The CDR3 extends over 15 amino acids. From germline, CDR1 is SGDLS and CDR2 YYNGEE.

The chain employs TRBV6-5 and TRBJ2-3, with TRBD2 identical over 7 bases. The CDR3 spans 14 residues. CDR1 is MNHEY and CDR2 is SVGAGI in the germline V gene. The J segment lost 2 bases and the V segment lost 4 bases, leaving 3 bases of the junction unmatched. The CDR3 spells CASSSGLNTDTQYF. CDR3 bases: TGTGCCAGCAGTTCGGGACTAAACACAGATACGCAGTATTTT.